This passage covers 14 T cell receptor beta chains from one sample sequenced in a study of T cell responses to AZD1222 COVID-19 vaccine. Method: immunoSEQ multiplex PCR; TCRdb's copy keeps in-frame clones and lacks some. The sample includes roughly 83,000 clones, roughly 82% of them seen just once. This sample comprised peripheral blood, obtained on day 0 of AZD1222 vaccination. These receptors all stem from an adult in good health.

The chain employs TRBV14 and TRBJ2-1; 9 bases align to TRBD1. V was pared by 3 bases and J by 6 bases, with 6 bases of the junction left unmatched. Per the germline V gene, CDR1 is SGHDN and CDR2 is FVKESK. This CDR3 has 15 amino acids. The CDR3 DNA sequence: TGTGCCAGCAGCCAGCCGGGACAGGGTGTCAATGAGCAGTTCTTC. This sequence encodes CASSQPGQGVNEQFF.

The rearrangement uses TRBV19 and TRBJ2-3, with D uncertain. V gave up 4 bases and J gave up 4 bases, with 6 bases separating them. CDR1 LNHDA and CDR2 SQIVND come from the germline V gene (reference sequence). CDR3 length equals 12 residues. The DNA of the CDR3 is TGTGCCAGTAGTAGCGCCCCAGATACGCAGTATTTT. The encoded protein is CASSSAPDTQYF.

The genes are TRBV7-6 and TRBJ2-3; 12 positions agree with TRBD2. Germline CDR1 and CDR2: SGHVS and FNYEAQ. V dropped 5 bases and J dropped 6; count of bases not matched to a gene: 9. The CDR3 consists of 16 residues. The CDR3 nucleotides read TGTGCCAGCAGCCGGGAGTCTAGCGGGAGGGTTGATACGCAGTATTTT. This encodes CASSRESSGRVDTQYF.

This chain connects TRBV11-2 to TRBJ2-1; TRBD2 matches at 12 bases. Germline assignment: CDR1 SGHAT and CDR2 FQNNGV. Losses at the gene ends were 5 bases for V and 3 bases for J; bases not matched to a gene: 11. The CDR3 is 18 amino acids. The CDR3 DNA sequence: TGTGCCAGCAGCCCCCGACTAGCGGGGGCCATCTTCTACAATGAGCAGTTCTTC. This sequence encodes CASSPRLAGAIFYNEQFF. The complete variable domain, with remaining parts taken from reference TRBV11-2 and TRBJ2-1, reads EAGVAQSPRYKIIEKRQSVAFWCNPISGHATLYWYQQILGQGPKLLIQFQNNGVVDDSQLPKDRFSAERLKGVDSTLKIQPAKLEDSAVYLCASSPRLAGAIFYNEQFFGPGTRLTVL.

This chain joins TRBV9 and TRBJ1-5; 10 nucleotides match TRBD1. The trim removed 0 bases at V and 5 bases at J, leaving 2 bases unmatched. This CDR3 region has 15 residues. Germline loops: CDR1 SGDLS, CDR2 YYNGEE. The CDR3 sequence is CASSVGQGADQPQHF. The CDR3 DNA reads TGTGCCAGCAGCGTAGGACAGGGGGCCGATCAGCCCCAGCATTTT.

This clone was observed a single time. CDR3 nucleotide sequence: TGTGCCAGCAGCGTAGAAGGGCGACATGATGAAAAACTGTTTTTT. As protein: CASSVEGRHDEKLFF. V gene TRBV9 combines with J gene TRBJ1-4; D gene unclear. The CDR3 is 15 residues long. Germline V lookup: CDR1 SGDLS, CDR2 YYNGEE. Between the trimmed V and J ends, which lost 0 bases and 6 bases, there was a span of 12 bases.

This rearrangement joins TRBV15 to TRBJ2-7; D remains ambiguous. Trimming removed 5 bases at V and 0 bases at J, with 8 bases between. The CDR3 length is 13 residues. Germline V gene sequence: CDR1 LNHNV, CDR2 YYDKDF (reference sequence). Here the CDR3 DNA reads TGTGCCACCAGCGACGGATCCTCCTACGAGCAGTACTTC. Protein: CATSDGSSYEQYF. The entire variable domain, with the rest obtained from reference TRBV15 and TRBJ2-7, is as follows: DAMVIQNPRYQVTQFGKPVTLSCSQTLNHNVMYWYQQKSSQAPKLLFHYYDKDFNNEADTPDNFQSRRPNTSFCFLDIRSPGLGDTAMYLCATSDGSSYEQYFGPGTRLTVT.

This clone showed up just a few times. V usage is TRBV2 and J usage is TRBJ1-5; no clear D. Germline loops: CDR1 SNHLY, CDR2 FYNNEI. The V end was cut by 3 bases, the J end by 1 base, with 4 bases between. This CDR3 has 13 amino acids. CDR3 sequence reads: CASSERSNQPQHF. The CDR3 DNA sequence: TGTGCCAGCAGTGAGAGAAGCAATCAGCCCCAGCATTTT.

The genes are TRBV30 and TRBJ1-2; TRBD1 agrees at 9 bases. With 8 bases clipped from V and 4 bases from J, the junction kept 14 bases outside the gene matches. Germline-derived CDR1 and CDR2 are GTSNPN and SVGIG (reference sequence). CDR3 length equals 15 residues. The CDR3 reads CAHATGTGLTYGYTF. DNA of the CDR3: TGTGCCCACGCCACCGGGACAGGGTTAACCTATGGCTACACCTTC.

The chain carries TRBV19 and TRBJ1-2, with D perhaps TRBD1 (5 bases). The CDR3 runs to 16 residues. With 4 bases removed from V and 2 bases from J, the gap between germline ends came to 17 bases. In germline, CDR1 is LNHDA, CDR2 SQIVND (reference sequence). In DNA form, the CDR3 reads TGTGCCAGTAGTAGGGGGAGAGGCCCAGCGAACTATGGCTACACCTTC. Translating gives CASSRGRGPANYGYTF.

The chain has TRBV29-1 and TRBJ1-1; D might be TRBD1 (5 bases). The ends were cut back, 5 bases at V and 1 base at J, with 20 bases in the middle. CDR3 length: 16 amino acids. Germline V CDR1 and CDR2: SQVTM, ANQGSEA. CDR3 residues: CSVRRDRTPSNTEAFF. As DNA, the CDR3 is TGCAGCGTTCGGCGAGACAGAACCCCTTCGAACACTGAAGCTTTCTTT. The whole variable domain, filled in from reference TRBV29-1 and TRBJ1-1, reads SAVISQKPSRDICQRGTSLTIQCQVDSQVTMMFWYRQQPGQSLTLIATANQGSEATYESGFVIDKFPISRPNLTFSTLTVSNMSPEDSSIYLCSVRRDRTPSNTEAFFGQGTRLTVV.

V usage is TRBV5-4 and J usage is TRBJ2-7; D might be TRBD2 (6 bases). The V and J ends lost 1 base and 0 bases respectively, with 11 bases between them. The germline V gene has CDR1 SGHNT and CDR2 YYREEE (reference sequence). The CDR3 has 15 residues. CDR3 in amino acids: CASSLWGLRSYEQYF. The CDR3 DNA is TGTGCCAGCAGCTTGTGGGGACTTCGCTCCTACGAGCAGTACTTC.

The V call is TRBV29-1, the J call TRBJ2-3; the D call may be TRBD1 or TRBD2 (5 bases each). The V gene lost 7 bases and the J gene lost 0 bases, with 14 bases spanning the gap. The germline gives CDR1 SQVTM, CDR2 ANQGSEA. This CDR3 region has 14 residues. In nucleotides, the CDR3 is TGCAGCGGGGGGACGGGAACTAGCACAGATACGCAGTATTTT. Its protein product is CSGGTGTSTDTQYF.

The V call is TRBV6-5, the J call TRBJ2-7, with a weak D call TRBD1 (7 bases). V lost 2 bases to trimming and J lost 3 bases, with 11 bases between them. The CDR3 covers 14 residues. Germline CDR1 MNHEY, CDR2 SVGAGI. The CDR3, as DNA: TGTGCCAGCAGTTACGCGGGACAGAACTACGAGCAGTACTTC. Amino acid sequence: CASSYAGQNYEQYF.